This TCR beta chain was obtained from a study of response to subunit inactivated influenza vaccine. Study-level results: That few new T cells are recruited by each seasonal influenza vaccination was the authors' suggestion.

The CDR3 contains 12 residues. Germline CDR1 LNHDA, CDR2 SQIVND (reference sequence). The ends were cut back, 7 bases at V and 1 base at J, with 4 bases in the middle. This clonotype has a handful of counts. What it binds is not known. TCRdb recomputed calls from the RT-PCR reads with MiXCR, one row per CDR3 protein. This sample carries more than 600,000 distinct CDR3 sequences, approximately 17% of them seen once, and the ten largest clones take 11%. The specimen was PBMCs from blood, collected roughly 5 days after vaccination. This rearrangement joins TRBV19 to TRBJ2-2; D not certain. This sequence was found in a man aged 45 to 65 who received an inactivated influenza vaccine. The CDR3 DNA reads TGTGCCAGTAAGGAGAACACCGGGGAGCTGTTTTTT. It is translated as CASKENTGELFF.